This TCR beta chain comes out of a study of cytomegalovirus exposure and HLA in healthy donors (dated by TCRdb to the late 2010s). About the study as a whole: An earlier analysis of several hundred of the donors reported about 250 Gb of sequence data and 100 million to 130 million unique TCR beta sequences from roughly 180 million T cells. Roughly 300 gigabases of sequencing data and 70 million to 95 million unique TCR sequences made up an early release that covered about 640 HLA-typed donors. Of the approximately 400 genotyped donors, about 80% fell in the genetic ancestry cluster associated with self-reported Caucasian donors. The study aimed to test whether cataloging public T cell receptors could reveal signatures of past pathogen exposure. The T cell repertoires of 666 subjects were profiled by immunosequencing and related to cytomegalovirus serostatus. Besides the first cohort of some 670 subjects, a separate validation cohort made up of 120 different subjects was used. The study combined high-throughput TCR immunosequencing, statistical association of individual TCRs with disease status, and machine learning to predict cytomegalovirus infection status. A later analysis re-examined previously published TCR beta repertoires from 500 to 700 donors and added high-resolution HLA genotyping to investigate patterns of TCR occurrence. Rather than drawing on any new phenotypic data, the later analysis identified candidate immune exposures from TCR beta sequences and the way those sequences occurred across donors. An earlier analysis of approximately 630 of the donors applied high-throughput TCR beta sequencing to assess whether each TCR beta V gene segment acted as functional or pseudogenic. Alongside the repertoire data, information on donor age, sex, ethnicity and CMV serostatus was compiled. In a later genetic analysis, genome-wide SNP genotypes for about three fifths of the 666 donors were used, and that subset was treated as a discovery cohort. Every repertoire in the discovery cohort had been generated on one and the same sequencing platform. Both class I and class II loci were covered by HLA typing, at four-digit resolution. The number of donors typed differed by locus, with roughly 620-640 for A, B, C, DRB1 and DQB1, more than 500 for DQA1, 600 to 610 for DPA1, and over 400 for DPB1. Roughly 5 DR-DQ haplotypes were handled as single units for association and clustering, since linkage in the cohort was strong. Across some 400 genotyped donors of the cohort, an average of roughly 250,000 unique TCR beta nucleotide sequences per donor were sequenced, and around 20% of those sequences were non-productive.

As to this clone: The clone's antigen remains unknown. No clone much larger than this one lies a single base away; base qualities are absent.

The germline V gene gives CDR1 as SGHRS and CDR2 as YFSETQ. From the cysteine through the phenylalanine, the CDR3 covers 16 amino acids. The kept DNA is CDR3 alone, 48 bases in frame from the first base. After removal of 5 bases from V and 2 bases from J, the junction retains 8 bases not matched to a gene. Library method: the immunoSEQ multiplex PCR assay. The multiplex PCR relied on a mix of 60 forward primers for TCR Vbeta segments and 13 reverse primers for TCR Jbeta segments. A multiplex PCR assay on genomic DNA amplified the CDR3 region of rearranged TCR beta genes. The amplified TCR beta libraries were sequenced on the Illumina HiSeq System as 87-base-pair reads. As for the original processing: A later analysis tallied tens of millions of unique TCR beta chains across the 660 or so repertoires, and some 10 million of those chains were shared by two or more donors. Raw reads were error-corrected and collapsed into unique sequences by a nearest-neighbor algorithm in which closely related sequences were merged to remove PCR and sequencing errors. To assign V, D and J gene segments, CDR3 sequences were aligned to IMGT reference sequences. For a sequence to be retained, a match of at least six nucleotides was required to both a V gene segment and a J gene segment. Rearrangements were classified as productive when the CDR3 lacked stop codons and remained in frame with V and J, and all other rearrangements were classified as non-productive. Following IMGT convention, CDR3 was defined as the stretch from the second conserved V-encoded cysteine up to the conserved J-encoded phenylalanine. Sequences without an unambiguous match to a single V gene segment were excluded from the earlier analysis of almost 600 of the donors. An earlier analysis of around 600 of the donors classified V segments as functional when productive rearrangements were above 56.7% and as segregating when the standard deviation between donors was above 5%. A statistical classification framework was built to diagnose cytomegalovirus status from the catalog of TCR beta chain sequences. In a later analysis, V and J genes were assigned by comparing TCR nucleotide sequences against IMGT/GENE-DB human TR gene sequences. Using the TCRdist pipeline, a later analysis assigned CDR3 sequences along with most-parsimonious VDJ recombination scenarios. In a later analysis, every TCR beta chain was defined by the combination of its CDR3 amino acid sequence and its V-gene family, and reads without a unique V-gene family were dropped. In a later analysis, fewer than 600 highly shared, low-generation-probability nucleotide sequences were removed to address suspected cross-contamination and a sequencing artifact. In a later analysis, a clonal expansion index was calculated for each public chain from normalized within-repertoire ranks of inferred template counts. Generation probabilities in a later analysis came from a VDJ recombination model fitted to out-of-frame rearrangements, and those results were checked against IGoR. Hypergeometric tests were used in a later analysis to score TCR-TCR, TCR-HLA and TCR-CMV co-occurrence, with a repertoire-size bias correction applied to the TCR pairs. To estimate false discovery rates, a later analysis permuted the HLA or CMV assignments 20 times. A later analysis grouped co-occurring TCRs with DBSCAN, adding TCRdist sequence similarity when clustering within HLA-allele-positive subsets. Repertoires with fewer than 30,000 or more than 120,000 public chains, plus five repertoires with anomalous nucleotide sharing, were excluded from co-occurrence clustering. Entries here come from immuneACCESS through TCRdb and include only in-frame sequences with V and J called. Some clones fail to appear in such tables; in the studies checked, an unresolved V gene covers under half of the shortfall, and the cause of the remainder is unknown. D and trimming were read from the DNA, whereas the V and J calls and clone size are those reported in that table. The sample data list 170,000 or so clones, and roughly four fifths of these were observed just once. The ten largest clones take up 1.5% to 2% of the sample.

Study-wide findings and limitations: CMV serostatus was the only immune exposure information available for the cohort. The sequencing pipeline was judged likely to have produced a cluster of highly shared sequence variants as a technical artifact. In a later genetic analysis, a missense DCLRE1C variant was associated with V-gene and J-gene trimming of TCR beta chains, and the association was replicated in an independent cohort. Because HLA typing was unavailable for some donors at each locus, only the typed subset was used in association tests. Specific HLA alleles were associated with 15,000 to 20,000 TCR beta sequences at a false discovery rate of 0.05 in a later analysis. In an earlier analysis of 587 of the donors, most TCR beta V segments appeared in productive rearrangements about 87% or about 30% of the time, broadly matching IMGT annotations. Correlated functional status among segregating V segments might reflect linkage disequilibrium, but an unknown experimental factor could not be ruled out. While some public TCRs were present in many individuals, most TCR sequences turned up only very rarely across donors. In a later genetic analysis, fewer N-insertions in productive TCRs were reported among donors in an Asian-associated ancestry cluster than the approximately 630-donor mean. It was suggested by the authors that the approach could potentially be generalized to other disease states and immunological phenotypes. The cohort was sequenced for TCR beta chains only, and without alpha or paired-chain data the features that could be detected were limited. In a later analysis, HLA-associated TCR beta chains were found to be more clonally expanded and to have lower generation probabilities than equally common non-associated chains. Presence/absence analyses assumed roughly uniform sequencing depth across donors, an assumption that may not hold. A further reported finding was that TCR beta sequences accurately predicted the HLA-A and HLA-B alleles for most subjects in the first cohort. Because the 87-base-pair reads could not distinguish some IMGT-functional V segments, including TRBV6-2 and TRBV6-3, those segments were excluded. Most CMV-associated TCR beta chains appeared to be HLA-restricted in a later analysis, and the HLA associations seemed to be driven largely by CMV exposure. When HLA alleles, especially DR and DQ, strongly co-occurred, attributing TCR associations to individual alleles was difficult. In a later analysis, TCR association rates were found to vary across HLA loci, with the most associated TCRs seen for DRB1 alleles and the fewest for HLA-C alleles. In vitro tests confirmed that a few of the cytomegalovirus-associated TCR beta chains recognize cytomegalovirus antigens. According to a later analysis, parvovirus B19, influenza, CMV and Epstein-Barr virus appeared linked to several top co-occurrence clusters. The classifier was reported to diagnose cytomegalovirus status with high specificity and sensitivity in both the original cohort and the validation cohort. A total of some 180 TCR beta chains were listed by the study as associated with cytomegalovirus. Approximately 18 rarely observed V segments, including chromosome 9 orphons, were excluded from the earlier analysis of several hundred of the donors because counts were too low.

The cohort was made up of around 720 healthy bone marrow donors. At the time of sampling, all cohort members were nominally healthy, though unrecorded immune exposures were likely present. The donor was CMV seronegative and was included in the group of over 300 seronegative cohort members. A peripheral blood sample was collected from each donor, and TCR beta sequencing was performed on peripheral blood mononuclear cells. The Qiagen DNeasy Blood Extraction Kit was used to extract genomic DNA from the blood cell samples. The V and J genes are TRBV5-1 and TRBJ2-2; 8 bases in between match TRBD1. This clonotype originated in a man in his forties or fifties in good health and CMV-seronegative. Sequenced material: PBMCs. At the DNA level, the sequence is TGCGCCAGCAGTCTTGACAGGGGCACTAACACCGGGGAGCTGTTTTTT. Its translation is CASSLDRGTNTGELFF.